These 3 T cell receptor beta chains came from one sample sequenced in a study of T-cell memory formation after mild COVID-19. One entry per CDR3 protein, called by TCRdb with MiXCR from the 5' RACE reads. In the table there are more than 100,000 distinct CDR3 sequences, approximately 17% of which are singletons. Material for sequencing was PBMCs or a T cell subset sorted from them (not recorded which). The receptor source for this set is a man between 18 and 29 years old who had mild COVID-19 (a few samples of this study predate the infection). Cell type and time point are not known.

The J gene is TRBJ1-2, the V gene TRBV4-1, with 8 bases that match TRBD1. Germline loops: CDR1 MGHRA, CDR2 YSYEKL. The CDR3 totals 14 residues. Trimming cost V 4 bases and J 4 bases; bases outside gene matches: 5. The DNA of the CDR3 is TGCGCCAGCAGCCGGACAGGGCCTATCTATGGCTACACCTTC. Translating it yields CASSRTGPIYGYTF.

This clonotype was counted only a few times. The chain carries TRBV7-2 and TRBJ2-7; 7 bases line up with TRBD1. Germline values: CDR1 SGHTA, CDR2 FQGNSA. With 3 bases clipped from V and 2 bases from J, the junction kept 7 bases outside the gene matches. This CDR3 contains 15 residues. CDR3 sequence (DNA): TGTGCCAGCAGCTTGTCCGGGACAGACCCCTACGAGCAGTACTTC. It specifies CASSLSGTDPYEQYF.

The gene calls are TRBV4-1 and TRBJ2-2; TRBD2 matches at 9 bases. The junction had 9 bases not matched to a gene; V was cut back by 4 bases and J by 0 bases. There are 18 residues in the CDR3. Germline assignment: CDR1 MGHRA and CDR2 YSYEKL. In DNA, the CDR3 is TGCGCCAGCAGCCTTTTTTTTAGCGGGGGCCCGAACACCGGGGAGCTGTTTTTT. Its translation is CASSLFFSGGPNTGELFF.